The 25 T cell receptor beta chains given below trace back to one sample, sequenced in a study of shared clonotypes between healthy human individuals. CD45RO-negative cells were positively selected for CCR7, leaving out terminally differentiated effector memory CD45RA+ cells. The table came from immunoSEQ multiplex PCR; TCRdb's copy has only in-frame clones and leaves some out. Among millions of clones listed, more than 85% were seen once. Sequencing was done on a sample of naive CD8+ T cells from PBMCs. The source of these receptors is a man aged 18 to 30 in good health. Some clones in this sample may be carry-over from other donors' samples.

As concerns this clone: Other DNA variants within this sample encode the same CDR3. The V gene is TRBV5-1, the J gene TRBJ1-1; D gene ambiguous. This CDR3 has 14 amino acids. Germline V gene sequence: CDR1 SGHRS, CDR2 YFSETQ. V lost 0 bases and J lost 2, with 8 bases in between. For the CDR3, the DNA is TGCGCCAGCAGCTTGGTAGGTCCTAACACTGAAGCTTTCTTT. Encoded protein: CASSLVGPNTEAFF. Full variable domain (rest looked up from reference TRBV5-1 and TRBJ1-1): KAGVTQTPRYLIKTRGQQVTLSCSPISGHRSVSWYQQTPGQGLQFLFEYFSETQRNKGNFPGRFSGRQFSNSRSEMNVSTLELGDSALYLCASSLVGPNTEAFFGQGTRLTVV.

The chain joins TRBV5-6 to TRBJ2-1; D assignment may be TRBD1 or TRBD2 (5 bases each). The CDR3 extends over 15 amino acids. Between the trimmed V and J ends, which lost 0 bases and 0 bases, there was a span of 7 bases. Germline loops: CDR1 SGHDT, CDR2 YYEEEE. In nucleotides, the CDR3 is TGTGCCAGCAGCTTGGGGGGACGCTCCTACAATGAGCAGTTCTTC. As protein: CASSLGGRSYNEQFF.

V and J are TRBV9 and TRBJ1-4; possible D gene TRBD1, 6 bases. Germline V gene sequence: CDR1 SGDLS, CDR2 YYNGEE. Trimming pared 3 bases from V and 5 bases from J, leaving 11 bases between. The CDR3 length is 14 residues. The CDR3 spells CASSGTEGNEKLFF. CDR3 coding DNA: TGTGCCAGCAGCGGGACAGAAGGGAATGAAAAACTGTTTTTT.

The chain employs TRBV6-5 and TRBJ2-1, with 9 bases that match TRBD2. J was trimmed by 10 bases and V by 5 bases; bases with no gene match: 9. CDR3 length: 14 amino acids. Germline V gives CDR1 MNHEY, CDR2 SVGAGI. This chain's CDR3 is CASSASGILYEQFF. CDR3 DNA sequence: TGTGCCAGCAGTGCTAGCGGGATCTTATACGAGCAGTTCTTC.

This chain uses TRBV4-1 with TRBJ2-3; 14 bases map to TRBD2. CDR1 is MGHRA, CDR2 YSYEKL, per germline. The CDR3 covers 18 residues. The trim removed 3 bases at V and 4 bases at J, leaving 9 bases unmatched. In DNA form, the CDR3 reads TGCGCCAGCAGCCAGTGGGGACTAGCGGGAGAGGTACCAGATACGCAGTATTTT. It translates to CASSQWGLAGEVPDTQYF.

The chain recombines TRBV5-1 with TRBJ2-1; D perhaps matches TRBD1 (6 bases). CDR3 length: 16 amino acids. The germline V gene encodes CDR1 SGHRS and CDR2 YFSETQ. V shed 2 bases and J shed 4 bases, with 16 bases lying between them. The CDR3 nucleotides are TGCGCCAGCAGCTTCATACAGGGTACCTATTACAATGAGCAGTTCTTC. Translation: CASSFIQGTYYNEQFF.

The V and J genes are TRBV9 and TRBJ2-1; D might be TRBD1 or TRBD2, each matching 5 bases. V was cut by 0 bases and J by 6 bases, with 13 bases left in between. The CDR3 sequence is 15 residues long. Germline lookup yields CDR1 SGDLS and CDR2 YYNGEE. The CDR3 loop reads CASSVEGSRGNEQFF. DNA for the CDR3: TGTGCCAGCAGCGTAGAGGGGAGTAGAGGCAATGAGCAGTTCTTC.

The chain joins TRBV7-9 to TRBJ2-5; TRBD1 might be the D (5 bases). Germline lookup yields CDR1 SEHNR and CDR2 FQNEAQ (reference sequence). This CDR3 is 15 amino acids long. Trimming pared 7 bases from V and 5 bases from J, leaving 20 bases between. Here the CDR3 reads CASTDLGAIGETQYF. The CDR3 nucleotides are TGTGCCAGCACCGACCTTGGGGCAATTGGGGAGACCCAGTACTTC.

The V call is TRBV14, the J call TRBJ1-3; 7 bases match TRBD1. Germline V gene lookup returns CDR1 SGHDN and CDR2 FVKESK. The CDR3 consists of 18 residues. Trimming cost V 8 bases and J 1 base; bases outside gene matches: 17. CDR3 coding DNA: TGTGCCAGCCTCAAAGGGGGCGCGGGGAAAGGATCTGGAAACACCATATATTTT. It is translated as CASLKGGAGKGSGNTIYF.

The V gene is TRBV5-4, the J gene TRBJ1-1; D possibly corresponds to TRBD1 (6 bases). V was cut by 0 bases and J by 1 base, with 10 bases left in between. CDR3 length: 15 residues. Germline CDR1 is SGHNT and CDR2 is YYREEE (reference sequence). The CDR3, as DNA: TGTGCCAGCAGCTTGGCCAGACAGGAGAACACTGAAGCTTTCTTT. This sequence encodes CASSLARQENTEAFF.

The rearrangement uses TRBV7-3 and TRBJ2-3; 8 nucleotides match TRBD2. This CDR3 is 14 amino acids long. J gave up 5 bases and V 4 bases, and 5 bases lay outside the gene matches. In germline, CDR1 is SGHTA, CDR2 FQGTGA. CDR3 sequence: CASSSGGPVDTQYF. CDR3 DNA: TGTGCCAGCAGCTCGGGAGGGCCGGTAGATACGCAGTATTTT.

This chain connects TRBV9 to TRBJ1-6, with D unresolved. Germline lookup yields CDR1 SGDLS and CDR2 YYNGEE. The CDR3 is 15 residues long. Deletions cut 4 bases from V and 7 bases from J, with 15 bases between. The CDR3 nucleotides read TGTGCCAGCAGCTCAGGCGATGGCCTGAATTCACCCCTCCACTTT. It codes for CASSSGDGLNSPLHF.

Only one count was recorded for this clone. The chain couples TRBV4-1 to TRBJ2-3; D gene uncertain. The V gene's germline CDR1 is MGHRA and CDR2 YSYEKL. Deletions cut 3 bases from V and 0 bases from J, with 4 bases between. The CDR3 is 13 amino acids. Written as DNA, the CDR3 is TGCGCCAGCAGCCAGACTAGCACAGATACGCAGTATTTT. Its translation: CASSQTSTDTQYF.

This chain joins TRBV2 and TRBJ2-1, with D possibly being TRBD1 or TRBD2 (5 bases each). Germline V lookup: CDR1 SNHLY, CDR2 FYNNEI. The germline V and J ends were trimmed by 5 bases and 0 bases, with 8 bases remaining between them. This CDR3 has 14 amino acids. The CDR3 spells CASSSGGSYNEQFF. The CDR3 DNA sequence: TGTGCCAGCAGTAGTGGGGGCTCCTACAATGAGCAGTTCTTC. The full variable domain, rest sourced from reference TRBV2 and TRBJ2-1, is EPEVTQTPSHQVTQMGQEVILRCVPISNHLYFYWYRQILGQKVEFLVSFYNNEISEKSEIFDDQFSVERPDGSNFTLKIRSTKLEDSAMYFCASSSGGSYNEQFFGPGTRLTVL.

On this clone: Other DNA sequences of this sample code for an identical CDR3. The rearrangement links TRBV30 to TRBJ1-3, with no clear D. V was trimmed by 0 bases and J by 4 bases, leaving 7 bases between them. CDR3 length equals 13 residues. Germline values: CDR1 GTSNPN, CDR2 SVGIG (reference sequence). CDR3: CAWSVGSGNTIYF. The CDR3 coding sequence is TGTGCCTGGAGTGTAGGGTCGGGAAACACCATATATTTT.

This chain joins TRBV2 and TRBJ1-2; tentatively, D is TRBD1 (5 bases). V gave up 6 bases and J gave up 5 bases, with 13 bases separating them. This CDR3 contains 13 residues. In germline, CDR1 is SNHLY, CDR2 FYNNEI. CDR3: CASRGTESYGYTF. The CDR3 DNA reads as TGTGCCAGCAGGGGGACGGAATCTTATGGCTACACCTTC.

The chain carries TRBV28 and TRBJ2-5, with D maybe TRBD1 (6 bases). Trimming shortened V by 6 bases and J by 4 bases, and 18 bases separated the two germline ends. The CDR3 length is 15 residues. Germline lookup yields CDR1 MDHEN and CDR2 SYDVKM. The CDR3 DNA reads as TGTGCCAGCAGCCCACTCACAGGGTTCCCAGAGACCCAGTACTTC. It encodes CASSPLTGFPETQYF.

The chain carries TRBV7-2 and TRBJ1-2; TRBD1 agrees at 11 bases. There are 16 residues in the CDR3. CDR1 is SGHTA and CDR2 is FQGNSA in the germline V gene. Trimming at V came to 5 bases and at J to 4 bases, leaving 9 bases not matched to a gene. CDR3 region: CASSPRGTGGSYGYTF. CDR3 nucleotide sequence: TGTGCCAGCAGCCCCCGGGGGACAGGGGGTTCCTATGGCTACACCTTC.

The chain carries TRBV27 and TRBJ2-5, with TRBD2 matching over 8 bases. CDR1 and CDR2 from the germline V gene are MNHEY and SMNVEV (reference sequence). J lost 5 bases, V lost 2 bases, and 7 bases had no gene match. The CDR3 length is 15 residues. The CDR3 loop is CASSLTTGGWETQYF. The CDR3 DNA reads TGTGCCAGCAGTTTAACGACGGGAGGGTGGGAGACCCAGTACTTC.

The V and J genes are TRBV2 and TRBJ2-7; D is undetermined. V was clipped by 2 bases and J by 4 bases, with 12 bases between them. The germline V gene has CDR1 SNHLY and CDR2 FYNNEI. The CDR3 runs to 14 residues. The CDR3 loop reads CASSEMVPRYEQYF. CDR3 bases: TGTGCCAGCAGTGAAATGGTACCGAGGTACGAGCAGTACTTC.

The gene calls are TRBV19 and TRBJ1-1; D gene ambiguous. Trimming pared 3 bases from V and 4 bases from J, leaving 15 bases between. Per germline, CDR1 LNHDA and CDR2 SQIVND (reference sequence). This CDR3 comprises 15 residues. CDR3 DNA: TGTGCCAGTAGTATGAATAGGCTCTTGAGCACTGAAGCTTTCTTT. Translating it yields CASSMNRLLSTEAFF.

The J gene is TRBJ1-1, the V gene TRBV27; D gene unclear. V lost 0 bases and J 4 bases, leaving 12 bases between the germline ends. Germline V gene data show CDR1 as MNHEY and CDR2 as SMNVEV (reference sequence). This CDR3 contains 15 residues. CDR3 DNA: TGTGCCAGCAGTTTATCGATGGGGTCGGTCACTGAAGCTTTCTTT. It translates to CASSLSMGSVTEAFF.

The V call is TRBV7-6, the J call TRBJ2-2; D is unclear. The CDR3 extends over 14 amino acids. CDR1 and CDR2 (germline): SGHVS, FNYEAQ. Trimming cost V 3 bases and J 2 bases, with 7 bases left between them. DNA for the CDR3: TGTGCCAGCAGCTTCGACCTAAACACCGGGGAGCTGTTTTTT. As protein: CASSFDLNTGELFF.

The chain combines TRBV21-1 with TRBJ1-2; the table's D call of TRBD1 was not tested on the DNA. TRBV21-1 is recorded as a pseudogene. The CDR3 is 12 amino acids. The CDR3 spells CASRDRPYGYTF. CDR3 in DNA: TGTGCCAGCAGGGACAGGCCGTATGGCTACACCTTC.

This chain connects TRBV27 to TRBJ1-1, with TRBD1 matching 7 bases. The CDR3 is 17 amino acids. V shed 5 bases, J shed 5 bases, and the junction held 17 bases outside the gene matches. The V gene's germline CDR1 is MNHEY and CDR2 SMNVEV (reference sequence). The CDR3 nucleotides are TGTGCCAGCAGTCCGCCCGACAGGGAGAAAAGGAAGACTGAAGCTTTCTTT. Amino acids: CASSPPDREKRKTEAFF.